Below, 14 T cell receptor beta chains from the same sample are listed, as sequenced in a study of blood T cell repertoires in COVID-19. Using immunoSEQ multiplex PCR, the repertoire was profiled, and TCRdb retains in-frame clones only, with some absent. The table shows 250,000 to 350,000 clones, with approximately 89% occurring only once. The source material was PBMCs or T cells enriched from blood (not recorded which). The receptors originated from a woman under 40 who had recovered from COVID-19.

The V call is TRBV19, the J call TRBJ1-1; TRBD1 matches 8 bases. This CDR3 is built from 15 residues. The V gene's germline CDR1 is LNHDA and CDR2 SQIVND (reference sequence). With V trimmed by 5 bases and J by 1 base, 6 bases remained unmatched. CDR3 in amino acids: CASSLLGQGNTEAFF. CDR3 nucleotide sequence: TGTGCCAGTAGTCTTCTTGGACAGGGGAACACTGAAGCTTTCTTT.

With regard to this clone: The junction departs from the called germline gene at one end, perhaps through a read error. V usage is TRBV7-7 and J usage is TRBJ2-5; 11 nucleotides align to TRBD2. The germline CDR1 and CDR2 sequences are SSHAT and FNYEAQ (reference sequence). This CDR3 comprises 15 residues. The CDR3, as DNA: TGTGCTAGCAGCTTAGCGGGGGGGGGACAAGAGACCCAGTACTTC. Protein sequence: CASSLAGGGQETQYF. Full variable domain (outside the CDR3, taken from reference TRBV7-7 and TRBJ2-5): GAGVSQSPRYKVTKRGQDVTLRCDPISSHATLYWYQQALGQGPEFLTYFNYEAQPDKSGLPSDRFSAERPEGSISTLTIQRTEQRDSAMYRCASSLAGGGQETQYFGPGTRLLVL.

This chain connects TRBV5-1 to TRBJ1-2; tentative D call: TRBD1 (5 bases). CDR1 is SGHRS, CDR2 YFSETQ, per germline. The CDR3 runs to 14 residues. The V and J ends lost 4 bases and 1 base respectively, with 11 bases between them. The CDR3 coding sequence is TGCGCCAGCAGCCGTTTCGACAGTAACTATGGCTACACCTTC. Its protein is CASSRFDSNYGYTF.

The chain is built from TRBV11-2 and TRBJ1-5; the D gene is possibly TRBD1 (6 bases). Germline-derived CDR1 and CDR2 are SGHAT and FQNNGV. The CDR3 spans 18 residues. V lost 1 base and J 4 bases, leaving 20 bases between the germline ends. The CDR3 DNA reads as TGTGCCAGCAGCTTAGGGGTAGACTCAAGGGGGTCGAATCAGCCCCAGCATTTT. Its protein is CASSLGVDSRGSNQPQHF.

The chain employs TRBV7-8 and TRBJ1-5, with D tentatively TRBD1 (6 bases). The CDR3 is 14 residues long. V dropped 0 bases and J dropped 5 bases, with 8 bases sitting between them. CDR1 and CDR2 from the germline V gene are SGHVS and FQNEAQ. CDR3 coding DNA: TGTGCCAGCAGCTTAGCCAGGGGCGATCAGCCCCAGCATTTT. Translating it yields CASSLARGDQPQHF.

V is TRBV7-9 and J is TRBJ2-2; possibly TRBD1 for D (6 bases). CDR3 size: 15 residues. The germline CDR1 and CDR2 sequences are SEHNR and FQNEAQ (reference sequence). V dropped 3 bases and J dropped 3 bases, with 11 bases sitting between them. CDR3 sequence reads: CASSFQAGDTGELFF. The CDR3 nucleotides are TGTGCCAGCAGCTTCCAGGCAGGGGACACCGGGGAGCTGTTTTTT. The whole variable domain, remainder taken from reference TRBV7-9 and TRBJ2-2, is DTGVSQNPRHKITKRGQNVTFRCDPISEHNRLYWYRQTLGQGPEFLTYFQNEAQLEKSRLLSDRFSAERPKGSFSTLEIQRTEQGDSAMYLCASSFQAGDTGELFFGEGSRLTVL.

This chain uses TRBV19 with TRBJ1-5, with D possibly being TRBD1 (6 bases). V lost 6 bases to trimming and J lost 4 bases, with 16 bases between them. The CDR3 spans 15 residues. Germline loops: CDR1 LNHDA, CDR2 SQIVND (reference sequence). CDR3 protein: CASSRGVGVNQPQHF. In DNA form, the CDR3 reads TGTGCCAGTAGCAGGGGAGTGGGGGTAAATCAGCCCCAGCATTTT.

This clone has a handful of counts. The rearrangement joins TRBV7-7 to TRBJ2-1; 9 nucleotides agree with TRBD2. The V gene end was trimmed by 1 base and the J gene end by 4 bases; junction bases not matched to a gene: 5. The length of the CDR3 is 16 residues. Germline V gene lookup returns CDR1 SSHAT and CDR2 FNYEAQ (reference sequence). The CDR3 sequence: CASSLEASGVYNEQFF. CDR3 DNA: TGTGCCAGCAGCTTAGAGGCTAGCGGGGTTTACAATGAGCAGTTCTTC.

This clone turned up a few times. This CDR3 is CASRLSGISNQPQHF. CDR3 sequence (DNA): TGTGCCAGCAGACTCTCAGGGATTAGCAATCAGCCCCAGCATTTT. J is TRBJ1-5 and V is TRBV28; D may be TRBD1 (5 bases). Germline loops: CDR1 MDHEN, CDR2 SYDVKM. The CDR3 length is 15 residues. V was clipped by 6 bases and J by 0 bases, with 12 bases between them. The full variable domain, completed using reference TRBV28 and TRBJ1-5, is DVKVTQSSRYLVKRTGEKVFLECVQDMDHENMFWYRQDPGLGLRLIYFSYDVKMKEKGDIPEGYSVSREKKERFSLILESASTNQTSMYLCASRLSGISNQPQHFGDGTRLSIL.

This chain connects TRBV3-1 (or the pseudogene TRBV3-2) to TRBJ1-4, with D unresolved. V was trimmed by 4 bases and J by 8 bases, leaving 8 bases between them. Germline V CDR1 and CDR2: LGHDT, YNNKEL (reference sequence). This CDR3 region has 12 residues. CDR3 DNA sequence: TGTGCCAGCAGCCCCCTAGGCGAAAAACTGTTTTTT. Its translation: CASSPLGEKLFF.

This clone was observed a handful of times. The chain couples TRBV12-5 to TRBJ1-2; D not certain. The CDR3 length is 13 residues. CDR1 and CDR2 (germline): LGHNT, FRNRAP. The ends were cut back, 7 bases at V and 5 bases at J, with 14 bases in the middle. CDR3 in DNA: TGTGCTAGTGACTCACCCGCGACTTATGGCTACACCTTC. Translating gives CASDSPATYGYTF.

The gene calls are TRBV13 and TRBJ2-1; D is ambiguous. CDR1 and CDR2 (germline): PRHDT, FYEKMQ (reference sequence). Trimming cost V 1 base and J 0 bases, with 4 bases left between them. The CDR3 totals 14 residues. In DNA form, the CDR3 reads TGTGCCAGCAGCTTAGCCTACTCCTACAATGAGCAGTTCTTC. It encodes CASSLAYSYNEQFF.

This sequence joins TRBV6-5 and TRBJ2-7, with 8 bases lining up with TRBD1. The V segment lost 10 bases and the J segment 2 bases; nucleotides outside the gene matches: 4. The CDR3 sequence is 12 residues long. Germline CDR1 reads MNHEY; CDR2 reads SVGAGI. The CDR3 sequence is CATGTGTYEQYF. Written as DNA, the CDR3 is TGTGCCACCGGGACAGGCACCTACGAGCAGTACTTC.

The gene calls are TRBV2 and TRBJ1-6; D is ambiguous. This CDR3 has 16 residues. Per the germline V gene, CDR1 is SNHLY and CDR2 is FYNNEI. Trimming took 2 bases from V and 9 from J, leaving 17 bases between them. Here the CDR3 reads CASSETRSRVVSPLHF. The CDR3 DNA is TGTGCCAGCAGTGAAACGCGGAGCCGAGTGGTTTCACCCCTCCACTTT. The full variable domain, in which reference TRBV2 and TRBJ1-6 provide the parts outside the CDR3, is EPEVTQTPSHQVTQMGQEVILRCVPISNHLYFYWYRQILGQKVEFLVSFYNNEISEKSEIFDDQFSVERPDGSNFTLKIRSTKLEDSAMYFCASSETRSRVVSPLHFGNGTRLTVT.